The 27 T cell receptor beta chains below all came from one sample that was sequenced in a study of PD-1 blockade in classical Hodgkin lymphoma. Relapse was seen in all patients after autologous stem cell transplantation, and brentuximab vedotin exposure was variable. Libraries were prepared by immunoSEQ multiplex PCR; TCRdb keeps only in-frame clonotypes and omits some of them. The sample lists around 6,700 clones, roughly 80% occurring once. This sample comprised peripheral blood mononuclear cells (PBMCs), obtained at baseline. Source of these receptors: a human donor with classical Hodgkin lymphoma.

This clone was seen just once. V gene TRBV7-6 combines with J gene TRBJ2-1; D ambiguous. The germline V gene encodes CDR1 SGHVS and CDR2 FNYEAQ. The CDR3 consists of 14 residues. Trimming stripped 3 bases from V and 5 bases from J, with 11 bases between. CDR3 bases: TGTGCCAGCAGCTTCCCCTTGGGTAACAATGAGCAGTTCTTC. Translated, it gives CASSFPLGNNEQFF.

CDR3 DNA: TGTGCCAGCAGTTACTCGAGCCGGACAAATCAGCCCCAGCATTTT. This codes for CASSYSSRTNQPQHF. The chain uses TRBV6-5 and TRBJ1-5; TRBD1 might be the D (5 bases). This CDR3 spans 15 amino acids. Deletions cut 0 bases from V and 4 bases from J, with 10 bases between. The V gene's germline CDR1 is MNHEY and CDR2 SVGAGI.

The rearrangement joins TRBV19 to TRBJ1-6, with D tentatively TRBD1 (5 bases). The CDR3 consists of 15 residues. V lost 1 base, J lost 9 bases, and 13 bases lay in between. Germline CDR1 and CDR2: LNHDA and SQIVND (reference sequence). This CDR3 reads CASSIGGTQASPLHF. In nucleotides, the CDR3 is TGTGCCAGTAGTATAGGTGGGACTCAGGCTTCACCCCTCCACTTT.

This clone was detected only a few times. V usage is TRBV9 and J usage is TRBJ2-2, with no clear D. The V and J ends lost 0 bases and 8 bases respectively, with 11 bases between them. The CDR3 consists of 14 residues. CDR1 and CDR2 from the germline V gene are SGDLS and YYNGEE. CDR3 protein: CASSVVGLGGELFF. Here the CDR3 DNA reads TGTGCCAGCAGCGTAGTGGGGTTAGGAGGGGAGCTGTTTTTT.

CDR3 sequence (DNA): TGTGCCAGCAGCTCGTGGACAGGGATGGTTGGTGGCTACACCTTC. This encodes CASSSWTGMVGGYTF. The genes are TRBV5-6 and TRBJ1-2, with TRBD1 matching 8 bases. CDR1 is SGHDT and CDR2 is YYEEEE in the germline V gene. With V trimmed by 3 bases and J by 7 bases, 11 bases remained unmatched. This CDR3 region has 15 residues.

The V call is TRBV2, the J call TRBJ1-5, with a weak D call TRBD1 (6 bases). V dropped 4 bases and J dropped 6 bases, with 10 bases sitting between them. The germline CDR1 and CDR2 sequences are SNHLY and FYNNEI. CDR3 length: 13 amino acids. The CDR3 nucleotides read TGTGCCAGCAGTGCTGGACAGAGTCAGCCCCAGCATTTT. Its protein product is CASSAGQSQPQHF.

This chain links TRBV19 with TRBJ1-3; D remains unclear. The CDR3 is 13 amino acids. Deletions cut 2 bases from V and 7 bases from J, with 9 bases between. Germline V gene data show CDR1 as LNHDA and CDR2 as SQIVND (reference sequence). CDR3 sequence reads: CASSISRRNTIYF. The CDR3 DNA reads TGTGCCAGTAGTATATCCCGGCGGAACACCATATATTTT. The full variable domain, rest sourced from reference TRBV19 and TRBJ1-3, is DGGITQSPKYLFRKEGQNVTLSCEQNLNHDAMYWYRQDPGQGLRLIYYSQIVNDFQKGDIAEGYSVSREKKESFPLTVTSAQKNPTAFYLCASSISRRNTIYFGEGSWLTVV.

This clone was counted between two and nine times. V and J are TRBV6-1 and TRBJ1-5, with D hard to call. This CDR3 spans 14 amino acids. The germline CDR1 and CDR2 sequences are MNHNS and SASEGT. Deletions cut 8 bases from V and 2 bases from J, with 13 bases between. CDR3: CASCPTVGNQPQHF. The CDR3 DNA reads TGTGCCAGCTGCCCGACGGTAGGCAATCAGCCCCAGCATTTT.

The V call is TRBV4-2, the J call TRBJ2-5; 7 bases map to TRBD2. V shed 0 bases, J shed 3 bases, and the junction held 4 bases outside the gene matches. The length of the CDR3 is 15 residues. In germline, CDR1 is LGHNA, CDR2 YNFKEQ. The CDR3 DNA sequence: TGTGCCAGCAGCCAAGAATTTCTAGCGGAAGAGACCCAGTACTTC. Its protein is CASSQEFLAEETQYF.

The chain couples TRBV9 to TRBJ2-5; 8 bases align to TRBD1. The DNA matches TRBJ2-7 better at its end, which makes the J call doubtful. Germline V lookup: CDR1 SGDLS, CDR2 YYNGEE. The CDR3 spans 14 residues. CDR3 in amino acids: CASSVGTGIYEQYF. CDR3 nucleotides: TGTGCCAGCAGCGTAGGGACAGGGATCTACGAGCAGTACTTC.

This CDR3 is CASKDRINTEAFF. The CDR3 DNA reads TGTGCCAGTAAGGACAGAATAAACACTGAAGCTTTCTTT. The chain employs TRBV19 and TRBJ1-1, with D perhaps matching TRBD1 (6 bases). The length of the CDR3 is 13 residues. The V gene's germline CDR1 is LNHDA and CDR2 SQIVND (reference sequence). The V gene lost 7 bases and the J gene lost 2 bases, with 11 bases spanning the gap.

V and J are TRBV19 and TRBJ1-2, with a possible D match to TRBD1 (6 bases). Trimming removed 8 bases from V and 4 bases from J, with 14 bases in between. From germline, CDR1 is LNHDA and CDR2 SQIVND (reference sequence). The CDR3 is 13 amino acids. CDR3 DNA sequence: TGTGCCAGTGGCGGACAGTGGGTCTATGGCTACACCTTC. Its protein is CASGGQWVYGYTF.

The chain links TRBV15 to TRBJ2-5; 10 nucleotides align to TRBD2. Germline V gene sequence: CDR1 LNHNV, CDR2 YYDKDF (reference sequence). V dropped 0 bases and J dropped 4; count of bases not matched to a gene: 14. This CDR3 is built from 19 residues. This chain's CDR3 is CATSRERGYLAGVGETQYF. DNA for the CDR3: TGTGCCACCAGCAGAGAGAGGGGGTATCTAGCGGGAGTGGGAGAGACCCAGTACTTC.

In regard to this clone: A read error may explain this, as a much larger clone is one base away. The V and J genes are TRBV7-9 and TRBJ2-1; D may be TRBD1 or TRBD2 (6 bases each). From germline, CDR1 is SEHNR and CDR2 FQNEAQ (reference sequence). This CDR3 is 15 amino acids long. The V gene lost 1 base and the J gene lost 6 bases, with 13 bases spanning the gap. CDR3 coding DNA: TGTGCCAGCAGCTTAGGGCCGGGGGCCATCAATGAGCAGTTCTTC. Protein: CASSLGPGAINEQFF.

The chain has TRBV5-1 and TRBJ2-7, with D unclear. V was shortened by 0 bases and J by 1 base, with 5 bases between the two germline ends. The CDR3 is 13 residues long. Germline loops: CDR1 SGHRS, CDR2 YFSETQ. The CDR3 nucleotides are TGCGCCAGCAGCTTGGCCGCGTCCTACGAGCAGTACTTC. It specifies CASSLAASYEQYF.

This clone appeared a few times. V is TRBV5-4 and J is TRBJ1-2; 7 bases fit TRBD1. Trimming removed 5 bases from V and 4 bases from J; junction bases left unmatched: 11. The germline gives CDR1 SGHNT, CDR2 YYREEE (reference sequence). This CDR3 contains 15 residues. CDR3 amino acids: CASSIPGQTTYGYTF. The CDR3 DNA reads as TGTGCCAGCAGTATACCGGGACAGACAACCTATGGCTACACCTTC.

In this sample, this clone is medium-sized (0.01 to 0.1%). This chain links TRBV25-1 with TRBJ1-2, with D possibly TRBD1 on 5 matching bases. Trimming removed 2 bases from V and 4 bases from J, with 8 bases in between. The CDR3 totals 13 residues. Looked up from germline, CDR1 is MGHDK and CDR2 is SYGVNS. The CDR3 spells CASSEEGVYGYTF. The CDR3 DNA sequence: TGTGCCAGCAGTGAAGAAGGGGTCTATGGCTACACCTTC.

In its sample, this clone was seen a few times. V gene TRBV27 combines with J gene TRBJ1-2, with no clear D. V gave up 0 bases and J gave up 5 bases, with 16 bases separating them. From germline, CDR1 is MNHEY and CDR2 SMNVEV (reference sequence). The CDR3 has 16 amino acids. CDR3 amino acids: CASSLSLNSDSYGYTF. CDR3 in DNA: TGTGCCAGCAGTTTATCTCTTAACAGCGATAGTTATGGCTACACCTTC.

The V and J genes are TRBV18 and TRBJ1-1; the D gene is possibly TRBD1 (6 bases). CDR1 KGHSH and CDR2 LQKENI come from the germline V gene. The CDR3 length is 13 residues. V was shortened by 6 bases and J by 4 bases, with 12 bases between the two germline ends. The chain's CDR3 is CASSLEGVTEAFF. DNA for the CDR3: TGTGCCAGCTCCCTGGAGGGGGTCACTGAAGCTTTCTTT.

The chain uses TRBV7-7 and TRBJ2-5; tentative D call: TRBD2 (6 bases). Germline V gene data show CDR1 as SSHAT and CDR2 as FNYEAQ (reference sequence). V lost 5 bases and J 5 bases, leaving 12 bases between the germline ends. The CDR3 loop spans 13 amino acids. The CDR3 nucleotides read TGTGCCAGCAGCGACGGGGGTTTGGAGACCCAGTACTTC. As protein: CASSDGGLETQYF.

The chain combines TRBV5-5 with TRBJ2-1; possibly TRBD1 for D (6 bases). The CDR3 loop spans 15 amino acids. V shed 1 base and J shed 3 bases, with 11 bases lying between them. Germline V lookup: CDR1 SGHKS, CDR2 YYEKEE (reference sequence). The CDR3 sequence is CASSLPGQFYNEQFF. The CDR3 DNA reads TGTGCCAGCAGCTTGCCCGGACAGTTCTACAATGAGCAGTTCTTC.

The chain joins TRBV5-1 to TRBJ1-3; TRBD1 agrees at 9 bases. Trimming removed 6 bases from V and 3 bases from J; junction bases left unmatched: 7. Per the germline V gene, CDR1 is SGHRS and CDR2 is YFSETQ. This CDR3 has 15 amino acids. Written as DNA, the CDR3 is TGCGCCAGCACCCGTGCGGGACAGGGTGGAAACACCATATATTTT. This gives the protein CASTRAGQGGNTIYF. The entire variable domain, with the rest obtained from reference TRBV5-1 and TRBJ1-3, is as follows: KAGVTQTPRYLIKTRGQQVTLSCSPISGHRSVSWYQQTPGQGLQFLFEYFSETQRNKGNFPGRFSGRQFSNSRSEMNVSTLELGDSALYLCASTRAGQGGNTIYFGEGSWLTVV.

CDR3: CASSPGQGNYEQYF. CDR3 nucleotide sequence: TGTGCCAGCAGTCCCGGACAGGGGAACTACGAGCAGTACTTC. The chain uses TRBV2 and TRBJ2-7, with 9 bases that match TRBD1. With V trimmed by 5 bases and J by 3 bases, 5 bases remained unmatched. The V gene's germline CDR1 is SNHLY and CDR2 FYNNEI. The CDR3 sequence is 14 residues long.

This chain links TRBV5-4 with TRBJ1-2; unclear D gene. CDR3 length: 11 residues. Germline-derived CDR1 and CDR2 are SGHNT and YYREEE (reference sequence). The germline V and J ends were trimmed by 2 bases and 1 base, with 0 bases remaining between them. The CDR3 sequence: CASSFNYGYTF. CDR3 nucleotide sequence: TGTGCCAGCAGCTTTAACTATGGCTACACCTTC.

The CDR3 spells CASNDSGTGGVF. CDR3 in DNA: TGTGCCAGCAACGACTCCGGGACAGGGGGGGTCTTC. The genes are TRBV21-1 and TRBJ2-1; no check of the table's D call, TRBD1, against the DNA was made. TRBV21-1 is noted as a pseudogene. The CDR3 extends over 12 amino acids.

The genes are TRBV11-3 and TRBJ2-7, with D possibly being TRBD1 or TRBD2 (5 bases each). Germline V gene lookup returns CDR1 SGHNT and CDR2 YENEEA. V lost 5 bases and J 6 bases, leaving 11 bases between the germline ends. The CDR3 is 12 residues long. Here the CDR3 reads CASSRGTGEQYF. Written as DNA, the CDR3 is TGTGCCAGCAGCCGGGGCACTGGCGAGCAGTACTTC.

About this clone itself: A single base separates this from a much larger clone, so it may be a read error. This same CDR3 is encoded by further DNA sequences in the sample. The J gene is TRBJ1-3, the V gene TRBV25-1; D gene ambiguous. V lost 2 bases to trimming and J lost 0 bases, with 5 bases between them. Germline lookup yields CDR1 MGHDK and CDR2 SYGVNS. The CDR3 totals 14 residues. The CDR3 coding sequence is TGTGCCAGCAGTGAACTGAGCTCTGGAAACACCATATATTTT. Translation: CASSELSSGNTIYF. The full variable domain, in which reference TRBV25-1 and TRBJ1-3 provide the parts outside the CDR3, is EADIYQTPRYLVIGTGKKITLECSQTMGHDKMYWYQQDPGMELHLIHYSYGVNSTEKGDLSSESTVSRIRTEHFPLTLESARPSHTSQYLCASSELSSGNTIYFGEGSWLTVV.